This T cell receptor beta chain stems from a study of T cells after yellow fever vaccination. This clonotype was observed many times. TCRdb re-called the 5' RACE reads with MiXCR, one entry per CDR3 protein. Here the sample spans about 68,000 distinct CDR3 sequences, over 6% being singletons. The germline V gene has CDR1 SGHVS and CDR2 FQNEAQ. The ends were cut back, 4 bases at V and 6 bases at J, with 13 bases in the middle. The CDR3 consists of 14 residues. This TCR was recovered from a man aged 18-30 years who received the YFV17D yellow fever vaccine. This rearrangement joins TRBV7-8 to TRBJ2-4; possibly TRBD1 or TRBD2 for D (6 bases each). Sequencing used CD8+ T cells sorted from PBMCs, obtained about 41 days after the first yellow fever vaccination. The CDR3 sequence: CASSSLGGGNIQYF. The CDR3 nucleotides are TGTGCCAGCAGCTCATTGGGGGGCGGAAACATTCAGTACTTC.